These 23 T cell receptor beta chains were all obtained from the same sample, sequenced in a study of blood T cell repertoires in COVID-19. Sequenced by immunoSEQ multiplex PCR; TCRdb stores in-frame clones only, minus some. The sample records about 500,000 clones, 85% to 90% being singletons. Sequencing used peripheral blood. All receptors come from a woman aged 45-65 years with COVID-19, enrolled during active disease.

This clone was seen a few times. This chain links TRBV19 with TRBJ1-1; 8 bases are a match to TRBD1. Trimming at V came to 1 base and at J to 12 bases, leaving 4 bases not matched to a gene. The CDR3 spans 12 residues. Germline loops: CDR1 LNHDA, CDR2 SQIVND (reference sequence). This CDR3 reads CASSIAGQGTFF. In DNA form, the CDR3 reads TGTGCCAGTAGTATAGCAGGACAGGGTACTTTCTTT.

The chain joins TRBV9 to TRBJ2-3, with 7 positions matching TRBD1. In germline, CDR1 is SGDLS, CDR2 YYNGEE. The V and J ends lost 0 bases and 4 bases, in that order; junction bases with no gene match: 8. The CDR3 is 16 residues long. CDR3 residues: CASSVEGGADADTQYF. CDR3 in DNA: TGTGCCAGCAGCGTAGAAGGGGGCGCCGATGCAGATACGCAGTATTTT.

The chain has TRBV30 and TRBJ2-1, with 10 bases identical to TRBD1. The CDR3 contains 14 residues. The V and J ends lost 3 bases and 9 bases, in that order; junction bases with no gene match: 8. Germline lookup yields CDR1 GTSNPN and CDR2 SVGIG (reference sequence). CDR3 in DNA: TGTGCCTGGAGGCGGGGGACAGGGGCCGGTGAGCAGTTCTTC. Protein: CAWRRGTGAGEQFF.

This chain joins TRBV4-1 and TRBJ2-7, with D maybe TRBD2 (6 bases). Germline lookup yields CDR1 MGHRA and CDR2 YSYEKL. Trimming removed 0 bases at V and 4 bases at J, with 10 bases between. CDR3 length equals 14 residues. As DNA, the CDR3 is TGCGCCAGCAGCCAAGACGGGGGAAAATACGAGCAGTACTTC. Translating it yields CASSQDGGKYEQYF.

The rearrangement joins TRBV6-1 to TRBJ2-5; D gene ambiguous. The V gene's germline CDR1 is MNHNS and CDR2 SASEGT. V shed 7 bases and J shed 2 bases, with 8 bases lying between them. The CDR3 is 12 amino acids. This chain's CDR3 is CASKTDQETQYF. The CDR3 nucleotides are TGTGCCAGCAAGACTGATCAAGAGACCCAGTACTTC.

The chain joins TRBV29-1 to TRBJ1-2; D is unresolved. Looked up from germline, CDR1 is SQVTM and CDR2 is ANQGSEA. This CDR3 is built from 12 residues. V shed 7 bases and J shed 4 bases, with 13 bases lying between them. For the CDR3, the DNA is TGCAGCGCAGACATAACAGCCTATGGCTACACCTTC. Residues: CSADITAYGYTF.

This rearrangement joins TRBV27 to TRBJ2-2; D is undetermined. V was pared by 3 bases and J by 7 bases, with 12 bases between. The CDR3 is 14 residues long. Germline CDR1 and CDR2: MNHEY and SMNVEV (reference sequence). The chain's CDR3 is CASSFQAHDGELFF. The CDR3 DNA reads TGTGCCAGCAGTTTCCAGGCCCATGACGGGGAGCTGTTTTTT.

The rearrangement joins TRBV3-1 (or the pseudogene TRBV3-2) to TRBJ1-2; D not certain. The germline V gene encodes CDR1 LGHDT and CDR2 YNNKEL (reference sequence). Trimming shortened V by 4 bases and J by 3 bases, and 15 bases separated the two germline ends. This CDR3 region has 15 residues. CDR3 protein: CASSPRFTEYYGYTF. In nucleotides, the CDR3 is TGTGCCAGCAGCCCCAGGTTCACCGAATACTATGGCTACACCTTC.

This chain's CDR3 is CSVEGQDYYGYTF. CDR3 DNA sequence: TGCAGCGTTGAAGGGCAAGACTACTATGGCTACACCTTC. The V and J genes are TRBV29-1 and TRBJ1-2, with D hard to call. V was clipped by 1 base and J by 3 bases, with 9 bases between them. Germline loops: CDR1 SQVTM, CDR2 ANQGSEA. The CDR3 totals 13 residues.

This clone was seen a few times. The chain combines TRBV9 with TRBJ2-1; the D is unclear. The CDR3 length is 14 residues. Looked up from germline, CDR1 is SGDLS and CDR2 is YYNGEE. The V and J ends lost 3 bases and 4 bases respectively, with 11 bases between them. CDR3: CASSAPWPYNEQFF. The CDR3 nucleotides are TGTGCCAGCAGCGCCCCCTGGCCTTACAATGAGCAGTTCTTC.

This clone was observed once. The gene calls are TRBV6-1 and TRBJ1-6; TRBD1 is a possible D gene (6 bases). V shed 0 bases and J shed 8 bases, with 20 bases lying between them. CDR1 and CDR2 from the germline V gene are MNHNS and SASEGT. The CDR3 loop spans 18 amino acids. The CDR3 region is CASSEAGGLVGTYSPLHF. As DNA, the CDR3 is TGTGCCAGCAGTGAAGCGGGGGGGCTCGTCGGTACTTATTCACCCCTCCACTTT.

The chain uses TRBV5-4 and TRBJ2-3; 8 nucleotides line up with TRBD1. This CDR3 is built from 14 residues. The V gene end was trimmed by 4 bases and the J gene end by 6 bases; junction bases not matched to a gene: 7. Germline V CDR1 and CDR2: SGHNT, YYREEE (reference sequence). CDR3 nucleotide sequence: TGTGCCAGCAGCCCGGGACAGGTATGGGATACGCAGTATTTT. This codes for CASSPGQVWDTQYF.

This clone was seen a few times. This chain uses TRBV5-6 with TRBJ1-5, with TRBD1 matching 8 bases. V lost 1 base, J lost 3 bases, and 3 bases stayed unmatched. The germline gives CDR1 SGHDT, CDR2 YYEEEE. The CDR3 is 15 residues long. CDR3 in amino acids: CASSLMDRDNQPQHF. The CDR3 DNA reads TGTGCCAGCAGCTTGATGGACAGGGACAATCAGCCCCAGCATTTT.

The chain combines TRBV6-2 or TRBV6-3 with TRBJ1-6; the match to TRBD1 covers 7 bases. Germline trimming cut 5 bases from V and 5 bases from J; bases unmatched to any gene: 6. Germline-derived CDR1 and CDR2 are MNHEY and SVGEGT. This CDR3 region has 15 residues. This chain's CDR3 is CASSARTGHNSPLHF. In DNA, the CDR3 is TGTGCCAGCAGTGCCAGGACAGGACATAATTCACCCCTCCACTTT.

This clone has a handful of counts. Distinct nucleotide sequences in the sample also encode this CDR3. The chain couples TRBV7-9 to TRBJ1-5; D ambiguous. The CDR3 extends over 12 amino acids. Germline loops: CDR1 SEHNR, CDR2 FQNEAQ (reference sequence). V lost 1 base and J lost 7, with 5 bases in between. CDR3 nucleotides: TGTGCCAGCAGCTTAGGAGAACAGCCCCAGCATTTT. Encoded protein: CASSLGEQPQHF.

The chain links TRBV5-4 to TRBJ1-2; TRBD1 aligns across 12 bases. Losses at the gene ends were 5 bases for V and 4 bases for J; bases not matched to a gene: 6. Germline V CDR1 and CDR2: SGHNT, YYREEE (reference sequence). The length of the CDR3 is 15 residues. The CDR3, as DNA: TGTGCCAGCAGTCGGGACAGGGGGCAAGGCTATGGCTACACCTTC. The encoded protein is CASSRDRGQGYGYTF.

This clone is a singleton in its sample. This sequence joins TRBV29-1 and TRBJ1-4; D perhaps matches TRBD1 (6 bases). Per germline, CDR1 SQVTM and CDR2 ANQGSEA. The CDR3 consists of 11 residues. The V end lost 1 base, the J end lost 11 bases, and 8 bases lay between the germline ends. CDR3 sequence (DNA): TGCAGCGTTGAAGGAAGGGGGAAACTGTTTTTT. Residues: CSVEGRGKLFF.

This rearrangement joins TRBV21-1 to TRBJ1-1. TRBV21-1 has pseudogene status. CDR3 size: 14 residues. This CDR3 is CASSNGGSPLGAFF. The CDR3 nucleotides read TGTGCCAGCAGCAATGGGGGGAGCCCCCTTGGGGCTTTCTTT.

This clone was seen ten or more times. The chain joins TRBV19 to TRBJ1-2; tentatively, D is TRBD1 (5 bases). V was cut by 8 bases and J by 0 bases, with 10 bases left in between. This CDR3 is built from 13 residues. CDR1 is LNHDA, CDR2 SQIVND, per germline (reference sequence). The CDR3 DNA follows: TGTGCCAGTTCCGAGACAGCTAACTATGGCTACACCTTC. Translation: CASSETANYGYTF. Looking up the rest from reference TRBV19 and TRBJ1-2 gives the full variable domain: DGGITQSPKYLFRKEGQNVTLSCEQNLNHDAMYWYRQDPGQGLRLIYYSQIVNDFQKGDIAEGYSVSREKKESFPLTVTSAQKNPTAFYLCASSETANYGYTFGSGTRLTVV.

Notes on this clone: Other DNA sequences of this sample code for an identical CDR3. The chain has TRBV19 and TRBJ1-1; 7 nucleotides align to TRBD1. The CDR3 runs 13 residues. Germline V gives CDR1 LNHDA, CDR2 SQIVND (reference sequence). Germline trimming cut 9 bases from V and 3 bases from J; bases unmatched to any gene: 7. The CDR3 loop reads CASSATGDTEAFF. CDR3 coding DNA: TGTGCCAGCAGCGCCACAGGGGACACTGAAGCTTTCTTT.

This clone was detected only once. The chain uses TRBV6-5 and TRBJ2-7; 9 bases map to TRBD1. V shed 6 bases and J 4 bases; nucleotides not matched to a gene: 10. Germline V gene sequence: CDR1 MNHEY, CDR2 SVGAGI. This CDR3 spans 15 amino acids. This chain's CDR3 is CASRSARDRAYEQYF. The CDR3 DNA follows: TGTGCCAGCAGGTCTGCCCGGGACAGGGCTTACGAGCAGTACTTC.

The genes are TRBV24-1 and TRBJ1-6, with 8 bases identical to TRBD1. The CDR3 consists of 13 residues. The V and J ends lost 9 bases and 9 bases, in that order; junction bases with no gene match: 6. Germline CDR1 is KGHDR and CDR2 is SFDVKD. CDR3: CATQGQVGSPLHF. Written as DNA, the CDR3 is TGTGCCACCCAGGGACAGGTCGGTTCACCCCTCCACTTT.

This sequence joins TRBV27 and TRBJ1-6, with D possibly TRBD1 on 5 matching bases. Germline values: CDR1 MNHEY, CDR2 SMNVEV (reference sequence). V lost 3 bases and J lost 3, with 12 bases in between. The CDR3 covers 16 residues. The CDR3 DNA reads TGTGCCAGCAGTTTTGGGGGGAGGAACTATAATTCACCCCTCCACTTT. Protein sequence: CASSFGGRNYNSPLHF.